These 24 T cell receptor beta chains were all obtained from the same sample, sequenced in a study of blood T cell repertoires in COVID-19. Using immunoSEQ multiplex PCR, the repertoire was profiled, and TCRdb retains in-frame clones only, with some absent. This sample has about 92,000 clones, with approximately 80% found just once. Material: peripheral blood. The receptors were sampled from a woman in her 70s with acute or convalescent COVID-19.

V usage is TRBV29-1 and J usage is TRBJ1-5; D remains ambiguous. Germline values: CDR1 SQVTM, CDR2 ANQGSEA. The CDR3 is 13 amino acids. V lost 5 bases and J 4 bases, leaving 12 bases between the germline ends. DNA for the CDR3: TGCAGCGTTCGCCGTGGAGAAAATCAGCCCCAGCATTTT. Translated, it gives CSVRRGENQPQHF. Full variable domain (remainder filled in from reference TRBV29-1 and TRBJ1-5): SAVISQKPSRDICQRGTSLTIQCQVDSQVTMMFWYRQQPGQSLTLIATANQGSEATYESGFVIDKFPISRPNLTFSTLTVSNMSPEDSSIYLCSVRRGENQPQHFGDGTRLSIL.

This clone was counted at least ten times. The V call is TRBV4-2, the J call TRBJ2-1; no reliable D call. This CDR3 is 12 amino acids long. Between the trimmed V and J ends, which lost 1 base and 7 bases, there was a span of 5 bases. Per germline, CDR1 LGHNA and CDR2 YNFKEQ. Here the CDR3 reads CASSQGENEQFF. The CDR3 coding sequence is TGTGCCAGCAGCCAAGGAGAGAATGAGCAGTTCTTC.

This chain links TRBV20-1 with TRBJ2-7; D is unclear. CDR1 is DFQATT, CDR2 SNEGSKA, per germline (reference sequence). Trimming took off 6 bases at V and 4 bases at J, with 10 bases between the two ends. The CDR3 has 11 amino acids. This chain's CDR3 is CSAETRYEQYF. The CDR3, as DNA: TGCAGTGCAGAAACACGATACGAGCAGTACTTC.

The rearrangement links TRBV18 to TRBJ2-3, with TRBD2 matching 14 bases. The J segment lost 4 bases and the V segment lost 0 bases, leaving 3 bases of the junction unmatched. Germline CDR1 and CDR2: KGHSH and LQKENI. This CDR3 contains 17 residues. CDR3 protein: CASSPPGLAGEADTQYF. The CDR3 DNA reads TGTGCCAGCTCACCACCGGGACTAGCGGGAGAGGCAGATACGCAGTATTTT.

CDR3 residues: CASSLSTGLGGETQYF. The CDR3 DNA follows: TGTGCCAGCAGCTTAAGTACGGGACTGGGGGGAGAGACCCAGTACTTC. The rearrangement joins TRBV4-2 to TRBJ2-5; D may be TRBD2 (6 bases). Germline V gives CDR1 LGHNA, CDR2 YNFKEQ. The CDR3 has 16 amino acids. Trimming took 5 bases from V and 4 from J, leaving 20 bases between them.

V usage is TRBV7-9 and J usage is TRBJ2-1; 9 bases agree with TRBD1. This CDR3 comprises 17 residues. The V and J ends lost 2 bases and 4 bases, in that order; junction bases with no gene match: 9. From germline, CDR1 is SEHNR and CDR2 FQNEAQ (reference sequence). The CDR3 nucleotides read TGTGCCAGCAGCTTAAGGGGGCCGGGACAGGGTTACAATGAGCAGTTCTTC. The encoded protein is CASSLRGPGQGYNEQFF.

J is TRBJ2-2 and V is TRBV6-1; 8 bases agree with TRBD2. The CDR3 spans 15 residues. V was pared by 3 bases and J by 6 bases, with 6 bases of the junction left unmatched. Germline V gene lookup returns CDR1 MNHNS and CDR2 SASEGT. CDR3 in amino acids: CASSEGLVVSGELFF. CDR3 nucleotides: TGTGCCAGCAGTGAGGGACTAGTGGTTTCCGGGGAGCTGTTTTTT.

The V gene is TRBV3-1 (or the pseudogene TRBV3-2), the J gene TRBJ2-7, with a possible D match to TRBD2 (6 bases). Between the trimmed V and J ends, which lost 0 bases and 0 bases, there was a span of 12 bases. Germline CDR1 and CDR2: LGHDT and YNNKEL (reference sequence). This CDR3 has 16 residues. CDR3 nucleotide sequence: TGTGCCAGCAGCCAAGATTGGCTAGCGAGCTCCTACGAGCAGTACTTC. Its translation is CASSQDWLASSYEQYF.

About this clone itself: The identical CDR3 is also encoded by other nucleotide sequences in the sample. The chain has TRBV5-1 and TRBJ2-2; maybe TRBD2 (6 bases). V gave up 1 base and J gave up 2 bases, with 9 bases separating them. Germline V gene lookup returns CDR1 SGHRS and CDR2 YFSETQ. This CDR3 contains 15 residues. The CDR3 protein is CASSLSGSNTGELFF. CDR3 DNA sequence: TGCGCCAGCAGCTTGTCCGGGAGTAACACCGGGGAGCTGTTTTTT.

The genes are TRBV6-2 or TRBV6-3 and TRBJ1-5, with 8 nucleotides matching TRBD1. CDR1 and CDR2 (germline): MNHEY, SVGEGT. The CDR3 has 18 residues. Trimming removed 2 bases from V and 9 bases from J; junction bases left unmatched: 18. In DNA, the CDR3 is TGTGCCAGCAGTTACGACAACTCCGGACAGGGCCCACTTAGGCCCCAGCATTTT. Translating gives CASSYDNSGQGPLRPQHF.

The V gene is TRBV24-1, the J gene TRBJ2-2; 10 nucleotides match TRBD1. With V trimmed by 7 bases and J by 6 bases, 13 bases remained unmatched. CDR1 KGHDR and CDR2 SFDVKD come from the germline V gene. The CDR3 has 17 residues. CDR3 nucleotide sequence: TGTGCCACCAGCAAAATTCCCGGGACAGGGGCCTCCGGGGAGCTGTTTTTT. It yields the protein CATSKIPGTGASGELFF.

The DNA of the CDR3 is TGTGCCATCACTTCTCCCGGGACAGGGAATCACAATGAGCAGTTCTTC. Protein product: CAITSPGTGNHNEQFF. V is TRBV10-3 and J is TRBJ2-1, with 9 bases identical to TRBD1. Per germline, CDR1 ENHRY and CDR2 SYGVKD. Trimming cost V 7 bases and J 5 bases; bases outside gene matches: 12. There are 16 residues in the CDR3.

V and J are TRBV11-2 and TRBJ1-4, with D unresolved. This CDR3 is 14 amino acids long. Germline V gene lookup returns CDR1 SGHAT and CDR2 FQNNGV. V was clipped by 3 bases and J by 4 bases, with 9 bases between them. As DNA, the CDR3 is TGTGCCAGCAGCTTCCCGGGTCTTAATGAAAAACTGTTTTTT. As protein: CASSFPGLNEKLFF. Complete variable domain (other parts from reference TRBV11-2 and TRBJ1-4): EAGVAQSPRYKIIEKRQSVAFWCNPISGHATLYWYQQILGQGPKLLIQFQNNGVVDDSQLPKDRFSAERLKGVDSTLKIQPAKLEDSAVYLCASSFPGLNEKLFFGSGTQLSVL.

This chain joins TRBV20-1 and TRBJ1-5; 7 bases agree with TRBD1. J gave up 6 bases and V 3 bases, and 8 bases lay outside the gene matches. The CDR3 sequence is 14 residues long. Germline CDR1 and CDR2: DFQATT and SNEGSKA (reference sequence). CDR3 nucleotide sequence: TGCAGTGCTAGTCTACAGGGGATGGGTCAGCCCCAGCATTTT. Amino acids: CSASLQGMGQPQHF.

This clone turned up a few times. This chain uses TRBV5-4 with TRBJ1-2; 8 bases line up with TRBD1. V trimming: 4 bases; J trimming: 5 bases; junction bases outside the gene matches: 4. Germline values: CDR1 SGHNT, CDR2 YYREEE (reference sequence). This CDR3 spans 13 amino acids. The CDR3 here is CASSPRTGYGYTF. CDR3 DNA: TGTGCCAGCAGCCCACGGACAGGGTATGGCTACACCTTC.

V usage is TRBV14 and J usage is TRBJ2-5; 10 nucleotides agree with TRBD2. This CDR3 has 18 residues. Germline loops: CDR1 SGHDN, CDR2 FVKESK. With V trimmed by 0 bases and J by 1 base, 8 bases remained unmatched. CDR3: CASSQDERSGGAQETQYF. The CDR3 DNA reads TGTGCCAGCAGCCAAGATGAGAGAAGCGGGGGGGCCCAAGAGACCCAGTACTTC.

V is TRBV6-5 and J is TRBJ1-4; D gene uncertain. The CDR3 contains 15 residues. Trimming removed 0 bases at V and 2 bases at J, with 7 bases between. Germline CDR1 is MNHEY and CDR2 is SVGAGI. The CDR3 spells CASSYSGSTNEKLFF. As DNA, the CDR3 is TGTGCCAGCAGTTACTCCGGGTCCACTAATGAAAAACTGTTTTTT.

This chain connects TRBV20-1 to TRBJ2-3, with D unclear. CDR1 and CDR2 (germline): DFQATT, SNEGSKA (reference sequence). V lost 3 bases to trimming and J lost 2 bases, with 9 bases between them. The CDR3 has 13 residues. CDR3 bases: TGCAGTGCTAGTCGACTCACCACAGATACGCAGTATTTT. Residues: CSASRLTTDTQYF.

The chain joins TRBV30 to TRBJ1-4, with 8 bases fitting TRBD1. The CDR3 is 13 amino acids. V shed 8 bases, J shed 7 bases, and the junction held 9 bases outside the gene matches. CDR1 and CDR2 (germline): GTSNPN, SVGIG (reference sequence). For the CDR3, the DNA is TGTGCCAAACAGGGGGGGAGAGGTGAAAAACTGTTTTTT. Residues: CAKQGGRGEKLFF. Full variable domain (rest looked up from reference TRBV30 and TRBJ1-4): SQTIHQWPATLVQPVGSPLSLECTVEGTSNPNLYWYRQAAGRGLQLLFYSVGIGQISSEVPQNLSASRPQDRQFILSSKKLLLSDSGFYLCAKQGGRGEKLFFGSGTQLSVL.

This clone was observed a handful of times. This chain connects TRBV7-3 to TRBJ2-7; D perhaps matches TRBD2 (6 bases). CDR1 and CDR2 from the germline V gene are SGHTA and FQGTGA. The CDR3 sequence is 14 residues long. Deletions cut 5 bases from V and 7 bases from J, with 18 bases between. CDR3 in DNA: TGTGCCAGCAGCCCTGGGGGGACGACGGAAGAGCAGTACTTC. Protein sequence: CASSPGGTTEEQYF.

The CDR3 DNA reads as TGTGCCAGCAGTTTACTCCCCGGACTAGCGGCTTTATACGAGCAGTACTTC. Encoded protein: CASSLLPGLAALYEQYF. This rearrangement joins TRBV28 to TRBJ2-7, with 10 bases fitting TRBD2. The ends lost 2 bases at V and 4 bases at J; junction bases unmatched: 11. The CDR3 is made up of 17 amino acids. Germline CDR1 and CDR2: MDHEN and SYDVKM.

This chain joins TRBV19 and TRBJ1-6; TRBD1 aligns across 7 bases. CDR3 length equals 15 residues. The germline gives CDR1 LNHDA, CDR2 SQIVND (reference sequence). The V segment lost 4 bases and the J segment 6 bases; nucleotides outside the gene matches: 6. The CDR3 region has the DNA TGTGCCAGTAGTAATTTCGCAGGGGGTAATTCACCCCTCCACTTT. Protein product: CASSNFAGGNSPLHF.

CDR3 sequence (DNA): TGTGCCAGCAGTTTGGCGGACAGTGAAGCTTTCTTT. Encoded protein: CASSLADSEAFF. The V call is TRBV28, the J call TRBJ1-1; TRBD1 might be the D (6 bases). CDR1 is MDHEN and CDR2 is SYDVKM in the germline V gene. V shed 3 bases and J shed 7 bases, with 9 bases lying between them. This CDR3 has 12 amino acids.

The chain's CDR3 is CASSVLETQYF. The DNA for the CDR3 is TGTGCCAGCAGCGTACTAGAGACCCAGTACTTC. This chain connects TRBV2 to TRBJ2-5, with D hard to call. This CDR3 region has 11 residues. The V end lost 6 bases, the J end lost 4 bases, and 6 bases lay between the germline ends. The V gene's germline CDR1 is SNHLY and CDR2 FYNNEI.